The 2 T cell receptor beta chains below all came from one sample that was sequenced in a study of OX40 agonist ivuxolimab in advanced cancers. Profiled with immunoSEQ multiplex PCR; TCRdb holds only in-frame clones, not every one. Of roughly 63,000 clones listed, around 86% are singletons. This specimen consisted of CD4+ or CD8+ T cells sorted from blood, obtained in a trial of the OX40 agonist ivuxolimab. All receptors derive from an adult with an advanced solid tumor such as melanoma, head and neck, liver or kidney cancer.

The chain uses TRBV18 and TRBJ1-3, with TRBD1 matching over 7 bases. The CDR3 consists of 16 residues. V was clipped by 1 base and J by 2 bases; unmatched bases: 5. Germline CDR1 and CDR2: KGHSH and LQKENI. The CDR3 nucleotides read TGTGCCAGCTCACCACGGGGGGACAGCACTGGAAACACCATATATTTT. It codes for CASSPRGDSTGNTIYF.

CDR3 amino acids: CASSLFSGGVGFF. In DNA, the CDR3 is TGTGCCAGCAGTTTATTTAGCGGGGGGGTTGGGTTCTTC. The chain combines TRBV28 with TRBJ2-1; 11 positions match TRBD2. CDR1 is MDHEN and CDR2 is SYDVKM in the germline V gene. The length of the CDR3 is 13 residues. The V gene end was trimmed by 1 base and the J gene end by 15 bases; junction bases not matched to a gene: 5.